This T cell receptor beta chain was found in a study of T cell responses to AZD1222 COVID-19 vaccine. Sequenced by immunoSEQ multiplex PCR; TCRdb stores in-frame clones only, minus some. The repertoire table contains 150,000 or so clones. The CDR3 consists of 13 residues. The V end lost 3 bases, the J end lost 2 bases, and 7 bases lay between the germline ends. The germline V gene has CDR1 KGHSH and CDR2 LQKENI. What was sequenced was peripheral blood. This clonotype was sampled from an adult in good health. V usage is TRBV18 and J usage is TRBJ1-2; TRBD1 is a possible D gene (5 bases). CDR3 bases: TGTGCCAGCTCACCTGGGGACAACTATGGCTACACCTTC. It is translated as CASSPGDNYGYTF.